This T cell receptor (beta chain) was captured in a study of T cell responses to AZD1222 COVID-19 vaccine (dated by TCRdb to about 2021). Study-level background: Because spike-specific TCR depth and breadth did not differ between the two schedules, AZD1222 recipients who got a second dose at roughly 4 weeks were pooled with those who got a second dose at roughly 12 weeks. A total of under 250 trial participants underwent TCR sequencing, of whom roughly 210 had received two doses of AZD1222 and 26 had received two doses of the MenACWY control vaccine. Trial participants were enrolled into age subgroups of 18-55, 56-69 and 70-plus years, which contained about 160, 30 and 59 TCR-sequenced participants, respectively. Overall study results and their limits: Participants were mostly white British and included more females than males, and it was suggested by the authors that clonal diversity may have been underestimated. Because no day 14 peak-response samples were available, the repertoires could be characterized only after the peak T cell response. A significant rise in spike-specific TCR breadth and depth was observed after two AZD1222 doses relative to day 0 and relative to MenACWY recipients. The whole spike protein was spanned by vaccine-associated CD4 TCRs, and dominant responses were seen in regions 160-218 and 743-854. Conclusions about previously exposed vaccinees are limited, since just 5 to 7 AZD1222 recipients were seropositive for SARS-CoV-2 at baseline. The 56-69-year group was small, and its depth increase did not reach significance, likely because of low power. Reportedly, almost half of the unique spike-specific TCRs recognized epitopes lying outside the regions that are mutated in the B.1.351 and B.1.1.7 variants.

Reading the germline V gene gives CDR1 MDHEN and CDR2 SYDVKM. V ends up 5 bases short and J 5 bases short, with an unmatched junction base count of 5. The CDR3 has 13 amino acids, counting the end cysteine and phenylalanine. CDR3 DNA only is kept here, 39 bases in frame from base 1. In the paper's terms, the time point label means: baseline before first vaccination. Vaccinee samples were obtained from the UK trials COV001 and COV002, which included a single-blind randomized controlled phase 2/3 trial of AZD1222 (ChAdOx1 nCoV-19) in healthy adults. Trial participant PBMC samples were collected at day 0 and day 28 after the second dose for TCRbeta chain sequencing. The CDR3 regions of human TCRbeta chains were analyzed by immunosequencing. As for how the authors treated the data: TCRs in the repertoires were matched against a reference library of SARS-CoV-2-specific TCRs that had been generated with the MIRA antigen-specificity platform. Breadth was defined as the fraction of unique TCRs that were SARS-CoV-2-associated. Depth was defined as the fraction of total T cells that were SARS-CoV-2-associated. Using the MIRA data, each spike-specific TCR was assigned both to the spike region to which the TCR was reactive and to a CD4 or CD8 class. Log10-transformed breadth and depth values were compared by one-way ANOVA with Sidak's multiple comparisons tests. TCRdb obtained this table from immuneACCESS and retained in-frame rearrangements with V and J assigned. These tables miss some clones; where compared with another copy, unresolved V genes account for less than half of the shortfall, and the remainder is unexplained. The DNA gave D and trimming, while V, J and clone size come from that table. The sample records 95,000 to 100,000 clones, roughly 90% of which are singletons. The top ten constitute about 26% of the sample.

This clone was recorded only once. It lacks a known antigen. Per-base quality was not reported, and no clone a single base away is much larger than it. Recombination joined TRBV28 with TRBJ1-1, and TRBD1 matches 7 of the central bases. This TCR came from an adult in good health. The source was peripheral blood, collected on day 0 of AZD1222 vaccination. The DNA sequence is given as TGTGCCAGCAGTAAGACAGGGCGTACTGAAGCTTTCTTT. It translates as CASSKTGRTEAFF.